Below, one TCR beta chain is given with its context. What it binds is not known. Production of TCR cDNA was by 5'RACE template switching, which also added a universal primer site and UMIs. MiXCR was run by TCRdb on the 5' RACE reads, yielding one entry per CDR3 protein. This table has 200,000 to 250,000 distinct CDR3 sequences, approximately 3% appearing once. This sample is drawn from a study of T cells after yellow fever vaccination. Whole-study context: Low-cell-number fractions underwent preparation using SMART-Seq v4 Ultra Low Input. Findings of the study overall: Any FACS-sorted repertoire could hold abundant clonotypes that contaminate it from the bulk population. The booster saw the reappearance of most primary-vaccination clones (nearly 98% CD4, less than 90% CD8).

CDR3 length: 12 amino acids. The material was CD4+ T cells sorted from PBMCs, obtained 10 days after the yellow fever booster vaccination. This receptor was taken from a man aged 18 to 30 who received the YFV17D yellow fever vaccine. The gene calls are TRBV21-1 and TRBJ2-5; the table's D call TRBD2 went unverified against the DNA. TRBV21-1 is a known pseudogene. In DNA, the CDR3 is TGTGCCAGCTCCGGGGAGGAAGGGACCCAGTACTTC. This translates into CASSGEEGTQYF.